This T cell receptor (beta chain) was captured by sequencing in a study of T cell responses to AZD1222 COVID-19 vaccine. Study observations and caveats: The CD4 TCRs associated with vaccination extended across spike and predominated at 160-218 and 743-854.

This CDR3 has 13 residues. The germline CDR1 and CDR2 sequences are WSHSY and SAAADI. Trimming pared 9 bases from V and 3 bases from J, leaving 14 bases between. Profiled with immunoSEQ multiplex PCR; TCRdb holds only in-frame clones, not every one. The repertoire includes some 150,000 clones, more than 85% of them detected once, and roughly 1% sits in the top ten. For this clone: Its antigen is not identified.

This chain connects TRBV10-2 to TRBJ1-1; D remains unclear. This specimen was peripheral blood, taken on day 0 of AZD1222 vaccination. The sequence derives from an adult in good health. CDR3 sequence: CASGKNGDTEAFF. The CDR3 DNA follows: TGCGCCAGTGGGAAGAATGGGGACACTGAAGCTTTCTTT.